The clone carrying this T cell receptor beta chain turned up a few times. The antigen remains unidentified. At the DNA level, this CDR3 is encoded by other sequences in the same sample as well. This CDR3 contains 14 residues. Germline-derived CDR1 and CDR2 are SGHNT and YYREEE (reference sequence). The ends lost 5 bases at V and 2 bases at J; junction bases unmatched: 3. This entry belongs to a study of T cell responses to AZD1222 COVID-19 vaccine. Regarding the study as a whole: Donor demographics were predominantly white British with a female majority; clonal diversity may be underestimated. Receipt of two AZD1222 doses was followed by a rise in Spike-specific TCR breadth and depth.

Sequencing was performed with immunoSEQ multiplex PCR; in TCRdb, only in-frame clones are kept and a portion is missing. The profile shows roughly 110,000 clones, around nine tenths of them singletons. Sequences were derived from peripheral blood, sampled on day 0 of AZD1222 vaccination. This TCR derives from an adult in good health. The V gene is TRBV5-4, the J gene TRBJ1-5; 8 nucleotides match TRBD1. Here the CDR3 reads CASSPGGGNQPQHF. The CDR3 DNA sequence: TGTGCCAGCAGTCCAGGGGGCGGCAATCAGCCCCAGCATTTT.